One sample yielded the 5 T cell receptor beta chains listed below, sequenced in a study of blood T cell repertoires in COVID-19. Profiling relied on immunoSEQ multiplex PCR, and the TCRdb table lists in-frame clones only, not all of them. The profile shows approximately 200,000 clones, about 81% of them singletons. Sequenced sample: peripheral blood. The receptors here all came from a woman older than 75 with COVID-19, enrolled during active disease.

V gene TRBV18 combines with J gene TRBJ1-2, with 8 bases fitting TRBD1. The CDR3 has 15 residues. In germline, CDR1 is KGHSH, CDR2 LQKENI. The junction had 10 bases not matched to a gene; V was cut back by 6 bases and J by 4 bases. CDR3 region: CASSSFIDRGYGYTF. The CDR3 coding sequence is TGTGCCAGCTCGTCCTTTATCGACAGGGGCTATGGCTACACCTTC.

The rearrangement links TRBV29-1 to TRBJ1-2; D remains ambiguous. V was shortened by 4 bases and J by 6 bases, with 12 bases between the two germline ends. There are 12 residues in the CDR3. Germline CDR1 reads SQVTM; CDR2 reads ANQGSEA. CDR3 coding DNA: TGCAGCGTTGGACGGGGAATCAATGGCTACACCTTC. Translating it yields CSVGRGINGYTF.

As DNA, the CDR3 is TGTGCCAGCAGCTTAGGGGGAGGCTCCTACAATGAGCAGTTCTTC. Encoded protein: CASSLGGGSYNEQFF. The gene calls are TRBV7-9 and TRBJ2-1, with TRBD2 as a possible D gene (6 bases). The ends were cut back, 1 base at V and 0 bases at J, with 7 bases in the middle. CDR1 and CDR2 (germline): SEHNR, FQNEAQ (reference sequence). This CDR3 has 15 residues.

The chain has TRBV10-2 and TRBJ2-5; TRBD1 matches 8 bases. CDR1 and CDR2 from the germline V gene are WSHSY and SAAADI. V trimming: 11 bases; J trimming: 7 bases; junction bases outside the gene matches: 15. CDR3 length: 14 amino acids. This CDR3 is CAAEGAEGTGTQYF. CDR3 nucleotides: TGCGCCGCAGAGGGAGCGGAAGGGACAGGGACCCAGTACTTC.

Notes on this clone: Distinct nucleotide sequences in the sample also encode this CDR3. V gene TRBV28 combines with J gene TRBJ2-7, with TRBD1 as a possible D gene (5 bases). Germline V lookup: CDR1 MDHEN, CDR2 SYDVKM. The germline V and J ends were trimmed by 6 bases and 1 base, with 10 bases remaining between them. There are 13 residues in the CDR3. In DNA, the CDR3 is TGTGCCAGCAGCCCAGGACAATCCTACGAGCAGTACTTC. This encodes CASSPGQSYEQYF.